The sequence of this T cell receptor (beta chain) was determined in a study of shared clonotypes between healthy human individuals. Study results and limitations: Sequencing depth was expected to influence donor clonotype sharing.

A CD45RA-negative memory subset and a CD45RA+ naive subset were separated from the CD4+ cells. Details on this clone: No antigen is known for it.

This was a deep-level run. Data came from immunoSEQ multiplex PCR; TCRdb stores just in-frame clones and leaves some out. The sample contains some 1,600,000 clones, 98% of which appear only once. This CDR3 comprises 17 residues. V shed 0 bases, J shed 0 bases, and the junction held 5 bases outside the gene matches. Germline CDR1 reads SGDLS; CDR2 reads YYNGEE. The rearrangement joins TRBV9 to TRBJ2-2, with 7 bases lining up with TRBD2. The TCR was taken from a young man in good health. Sequencing used naive CD4+ T cells sorted from blood. Subset indicated: CD45RA+ positively selected. The CDR3 DNA is TGTGCCAGCAGCGTAGCTGCGGGAGCCCCGAACACCGGGGAGCTGTTTTTT. Translation gives CASSVAAGAPNTGELFF.